The 25 T cell receptor beta chains in this list originate from one sample, sequenced in a study of cytomegalovirus exposure and HLA in healthy donors. PCR amplification relied on 60 Vbeta primers (plus 13 Jbeta primers). This table comes from immunoSEQ multiplex PCR, and its TCRdb copy is limited to in-frame clones, with some not included. The sample includes roughly 130,000 clones, approximately 76% seen only once; the top ten take 1.8%. The sequenced material came from PBMCs. These receptors originate from a man in his forties in good health and CMV-seronegative.

V and J are TRBV7-8 and TRBJ2-5; D is possibly TRBD1 (5 bases). The J call may not be correct, given that the DNA end is closer to TRBJ2-7. Germline CDR1 SGHVS, CDR2 FQNEAQ. The CDR3 is 14 residues long. CDR3 DNA sequence: TGTGCCAGCAACCCTACAGGACCGCTCTACGAGCAGTACTTC. Protein product: CASNPTGPLYEQYF.

This CDR3 reads CASSLAGGYTGELFF. CDR3 sequence (DNA): TGTGCCAGCAGCTTAGCGGGAGGGTACACCGGGGAGCTGTTTTTT. V usage is TRBV11-2 and J usage is TRBJ2-2; 8 bases match TRBD2. The V gene end was trimmed by 1 base and the J gene end by 3 bases; junction bases not matched to a gene: 1. CDR1 and CDR2 from the germline V gene are SGHAT and FQNNGV. The CDR3 spans 15 residues.

The genes are TRBV29-1 and TRBJ1-4, with 12 bases lining up with TRBD1. CDR1 SQVTM and CDR2 ANQGSEA come from the germline V gene. J was trimmed by 5 bases and V by 3 bases; bases with no gene match: 7. The CDR3 contains 16 residues. The CDR3 DNA reads TGCAGCGTTGATGGCGGGACAGGGGGCATCAATGAAAAACTGTTTTTT. Translating it yields CSVDGGTGGINEKLFF.

This clone is a singleton in its sample. The chain's CDR3 is CSVLGRGADTQYF. Here the CDR3 DNA reads TGCAGCGTTCTGGGCAGGGGTGCAGATACGCAGTATTTT. The V gene is TRBV29-1, the J gene TRBJ2-3, with D tentatively TRBD1 (6 bases). This CDR3 region has 13 residues. Germline CDR1 is SQVTM and CDR2 is ANQGSEA. The V gene lost 5 bases and the J gene lost 4 bases, with 13 bases spanning the gap.

The V call is TRBV19, the J call TRBJ1-2, with a weak D call TRBD1 (6 bases). The V gene lost 3 bases and the J gene lost 4 bases, with 12 bases spanning the gap. Germline CDR1 is LNHDA and CDR2 is SQIVND (reference sequence). CDR3 length: 14 amino acids. The CDR3 loop reads CASSIPDRTYGYTF. In DNA, the CDR3 is TGTGCCAGTAGTATCCCCGACAGGACCTATGGCTACACCTTC.

This chain uses TRBV10-2 with TRBJ2-6, with 9 bases identical to TRBD1. Germline V gene sequence: CDR1 WSHSY, CDR2 SAAADI. This CDR3 region has 18 residues. V dropped 7 bases and J dropped 0; count of bases not matched to a gene: 10. CDR3 protein: CASKEGTGSHSGANVLTF. For the CDR3, the DNA is TGCGCCAGCAAGGAAGGGACAGGGTCCCACTCTGGGGCCAACGTCCTGACTTTC.

This clone was picked up a small number of times. The V and J genes are TRBV2 and TRBJ2-1; a possible D gene is TRBD1 (5 bases). The CDR3 length is 14 residues. Germline V gene data show CDR1 as SNHLY and CDR2 as FYNNEI. Trimming removed 6 bases from V and 0 bases from J, with 9 bases in between. CDR3 in DNA: TGTGCCAGCAGAATAGACAGCTCCTACAATGAGCAGTTCTTC. Its translation is CASRIDSSYNEQFF.

The chain joins TRBV11-2 to TRBJ2-1, with TRBD2 identical over 13 bases. Germline CDR1 is SGHAT and CDR2 is FQNNGV. The J segment lost 9 bases and the V segment lost 5 bases, leaving 4 bases of the junction unmatched. The CDR3 is made up of 14 amino acids. Written as DNA, the CDR3 is TGTGCCAGCAGCCTACTAGCGGGGGGGGGTGAGCAGTTCTTC. It yields the protein CASSLLAGGGEQFF.

Only one count was recorded for this clone. The CDR3 DNA sequence: TGTGCCAGCAGCACCGGTGTGGTAGACTATGGCTACACCTTC. This gives the protein CASSTGVVDYGYTF. V usage is TRBV9 and J usage is TRBJ1-2; D is unclear. The V and J ends lost 4 bases and 3 bases respectively, with 13 bases between them. The V gene's germline CDR1 is SGDLS and CDR2 YYNGEE. The CDR3 extends over 14 amino acids. Full variable domain (rest looked up from reference TRBV9 and TRBJ1-2): DSGVTQTPKHLITATGQRVTLRCSPRSGDLSVYWYQQSLDQGLQFLIQYYNGEERAKGNILERFSAQQFPDLHSELNLSSLELGDSALYFCASSTGVVDYGYTFGSGTRLTVV.

The rearrangement links TRBV19 to TRBJ2-5; D perhaps matches TRBD1 (6 bases). Trimming shortened V by 2 bases and J by 2 bases, and 12 bases separated the two germline ends. The CDR3 spans 15 residues. CDR1 is LNHDA, CDR2 SQIVND, per germline (reference sequence). The CDR3 here is CASSISWQGQETQYF. As DNA, the CDR3 is TGTGCCAGTAGTATATCTTGGCAGGGGCAAGAGACCCAGTACTTC.

The gene calls are TRBV7-8 and TRBJ2-1; D remains ambiguous. The CDR3 sequence is 16 residues long. Germline CDR1 reads SGHVS; CDR2 reads FQNEAQ. V lost 2 bases and J 5 bases, leaving 16 bases between the germline ends. The CDR3 DNA is TGTGCCAGCAGCTTACGGTCAACAAGCACTAACAATGAGCAGTTCTTC. Translated: CASSLRSTSTNNEQFF.

The chain combines TRBV6-6 with TRBJ2-7; 11 bases align to TRBD2. After removal of 3 bases from V and 3 bases from J, the junction contained 7 bases not matched to a gene. This CDR3 region has 16 residues. CDR1 and CDR2 (germline): MNHNY, SVGAGI (reference sequence). In DNA form, the CDR3 reads TGTGCCAGCAGTTATGCCCCCCTAGCGGGGGGCTACGAGCAGTACTTC. This translates into CASSYAPLAGGYEQYF.

The rearrangement links TRBV19 to TRBJ2-7; TRBD1 agrees at 7 bases. The CDR3 spans 17 residues. V was pared by 0 bases and J by 0 bases, with 8 bases of the junction left unmatched. Germline V gene sequence: CDR1 LNHDA, CDR2 SQIVND (reference sequence). This CDR3 reads CASSIERDRLSSYEQYF. CDR3 DNA sequence: TGTGCCAGTAGTATAGAGAGGGACAGATTGAGCTCCTACGAGCAGTACTTC.

The rearrangement links TRBV9 to TRBJ1-3; 9 nucleotides line up with TRBD1. The V and J ends lost 3 bases and 3 bases, in that order; junction bases with no gene match: 4. Germline V gene lookup returns CDR1 SGDLS and CDR2 YYNGEE. The CDR3 runs to 15 residues. In DNA, the CDR3 is TGTGCCAGCAGCGAACAGGGGGCGTATGGAAACACCATATATTTT. Its protein is CASSEQGAYGNTIYF.

V usage is TRBV19 and J usage is TRBJ2-7, with TRBD1 matching 10 bases. Germline lookup yields CDR1 LNHDA and CDR2 SQIVND (reference sequence). This CDR3 comprises 14 residues. The junction had 3 bases not matched to a gene; V was cut back by 5 bases and J by 2 bases. The chain's CDR3 is CASSLGTGAYEQYF. The CDR3 DNA is TGTGCCAGTAGTCTCGGGACAGGGGCCTACGAGCAGTACTTC.

The CDR3 DNA is TGTGCCAGCAGGCTTAGGACAGGGTATAACGAGCAGTACTTC. Protein product: CASRLRTGYNEQYF. The V gene is TRBV28, the J gene TRBJ2-5; 8 nucleotides agree with TRBD1. Gene TRBJ2-7 matches the end of the DNA better, so the J call may be wrong. The CDR3 extends over 14 amino acids. Per the germline V gene, CDR1 is MDHEN and CDR2 is SYDVKM.

This clone has more than one count but fewer than ten. The chain couples TRBV19 to TRBJ2-7; 10 bases are a match to TRBD1. V gave up 5 bases and J gave up 5 bases; unmatched junction bases: 6. CDR1 and CDR2 (germline): LNHDA, SQIVND (reference sequence). There are 14 residues in the CDR3. CDR3 amino acids: CASSADRGQDEQYF. CDR3 in DNA: TGTGCCAGTAGTGCCGACAGGGGGCAAGACGAGCAGTACTTC.

In DNA, the CDR3 is TGTGCCAGCAGCTTAGTAAGGGGGAATGTAGACGAGCAGTACTTC. Its translation is CASSLVRGNVDEQYF. This rearrangement joins TRBV7-2 to TRBJ2-7, with D possibly TRBD1 on 6 matching bases. Trimming left V 1 base short and J 5 bases short, with 15 bases between. The CDR3 runs 15 residues. Germline loops: CDR1 SGHTA, CDR2 FQGNSA.

Remarks on this clone: Relative to the germline gene, one junction end is altered; a read error may explain this. The rearrangement links TRBV28 to TRBJ2-4; 7 bases line up with TRBD2. CDR1 is MDHEN, CDR2 SYDVKM, per germline. The CDR3 is 13 amino acids. The CDR3 loop is CASIGQGGNSQYF. In DNA form, the CDR3 reads TGTGCCAGCATAGGCCAGGGAGGGAACAGTCAGTACTTC.

CDR3 region: CAWSVGTGNEQYF. For the CDR3, the DNA is TGTGCCTGGAGTGTCGGGACAGGGAACGAGCAGTACTTC. V gene TRBV30 combines with J gene TRBJ2-7; 9 nucleotides align to TRBD1. Germline V gene lookup returns CDR1 GTSNPN and CDR2 SVGIG (reference sequence). The CDR3 contains 13 residues. The trim removed 0 bases at V and 5 bases at J, leaving 2 bases unmatched.

Comment on this clone: The same CDR3 is also encoded by other DNA sequences in this sample. The DNA for the CDR3 is TGTGCCAGCAGCTTCGGACTAGCCGGGGAGCAGTACTTC. Encoded protein: CASSFGLAGEQYF. The rearrangement joins TRBV9 to TRBJ2-7; 8 nucleotides agree with TRBD2. CDR1 and CDR2 (germline): SGDLS, YYNGEE. This CDR3 comprises 13 residues. V lost 4 bases to trimming and J lost 7 bases; unmatched junction nucleotides: 7. Full variable domain (rest looked up from reference TRBV9 and TRBJ2-7): DSGVTQTPKHLITATGQRVTLRCSPRSGDLSVYWYQQSLDQGLQFLIQYYNGEERAKGNILERFSAQQFPDLHSELNLSSLELGDSALYFCASSFGLAGEQYFGPGTRLTVT.

This clone has only one observation. The chain combines TRBV11-2 with TRBJ2-2, with D maybe TRBD1 (5 bases). The ends were cut back, 5 bases at V and 3 bases at J, with 7 bases in the middle. The germline CDR1 and CDR2 sequences are SGHAT and FQNNGV. The CDR3 covers 13 residues. CDR3 sequence (DNA): TGTGCCAGCAGCGGCAGGGACACCGGGGAGCTGTTTTTT. As protein: CASSGRDTGELFF.

The chain recombines TRBV6-5 with TRBJ2-7; no reliable D call. Germline CDR1 is MNHEY and CDR2 is SVGAGI. The V and J ends lost 2 bases and 0 bases respectively, with 11 bases between them. The CDR3 covers 15 residues. The CDR3 region has the DNA TGTGCCAGCAGTTACGGTCAGGCGATCTCCTACGAGCAGTACTTC. This sequence encodes CASSYGQAISYEQYF.

J is TRBJ2-7 and V is TRBV4-1; 8 positions agree with TRBD2. Losses at the gene ends were 3 bases for V and 0 bases for J; bases not matched to a gene: 7. The CDR3 covers 16 residues. The V gene's germline CDR1 is MGHRA and CDR2 YSYEKL. The CDR3 region is CASSQVSGDLSYEQYF. Here the CDR3 DNA reads TGCGCCAGCAGCCAGGTTAGCGGGGACCTCTCCTACGAGCAGTACTTC.

This clone came up a few times. The CDR3 sequence: CASSELAVSSYNEQFF. The CDR3 coding sequence is TGTGCCAGCAGTGAACTAGCGGTTAGCTCCTACAATGAGCAGTTCTTC. V gene TRBV6-1 combines with J gene TRBJ2-1; 7 nucleotides line up with TRBD2. V lost 2 bases, J lost 0 bases, and 4 bases stayed unmatched. Germline V CDR1 and CDR2: MNHNS, SASEGT. CDR3 length equals 16 residues.